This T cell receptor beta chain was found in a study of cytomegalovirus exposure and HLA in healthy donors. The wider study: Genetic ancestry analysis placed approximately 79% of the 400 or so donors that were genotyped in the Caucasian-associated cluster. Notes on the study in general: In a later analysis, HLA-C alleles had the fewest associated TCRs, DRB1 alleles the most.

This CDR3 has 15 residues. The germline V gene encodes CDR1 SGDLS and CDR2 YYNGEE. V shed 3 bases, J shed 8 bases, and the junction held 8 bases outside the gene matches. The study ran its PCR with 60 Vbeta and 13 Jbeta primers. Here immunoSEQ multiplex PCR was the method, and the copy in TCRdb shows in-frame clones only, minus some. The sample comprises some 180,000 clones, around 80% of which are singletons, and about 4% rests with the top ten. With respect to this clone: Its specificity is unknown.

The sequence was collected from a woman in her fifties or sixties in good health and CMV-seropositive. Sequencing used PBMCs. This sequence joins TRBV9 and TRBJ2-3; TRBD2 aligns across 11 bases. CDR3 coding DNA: TGTGCCAGCAGCGCCACTAGCGGGAGTCAAGCTACGCAGTATTTT. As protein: CASSATSGSQATQYF.